The 31 T cell receptor beta chains below all came from one sample that was sequenced in a study of sequential checkpoint blockade in melanoma. Stated treatment: randomized to nivolumab then ipilimumab (arm A) or the reverse (arm B). Sequencing used immunoSEQ multiplex PCR; TCRdb keeps in-frame clones, though not all of them. The repertoire holds about 2,400 clones, with roughly 28% as singletons. Sequencing was performed on tumor tissue (inferred from file names), taken from a patient given nivolumab and ipilimumab in sequence. These receptor sequences come from a human donor with melanoma.

This clone was seen a few times. The chain links TRBV11-3 to TRBJ2-3; 7 bases fit TRBD2. V was clipped by 4 bases and J by 2 bases; unmatched bases: 12. Germline CDR1 SGHNT, CDR2 YENEEA. The CDR3 consists of 17 residues. This CDR3 reads CASSSSAGSGSTDTQYF. DNA of the CDR3: TGTGCCAGCAGCTCCTCGGCGGGTAGCGGGTCCACAGATACGCAGTATTTT.

This chain links TRBV11-3 with TRBJ2-3; D gene ambiguous. The CDR3 extends over 16 amino acids. Germline CDR1 and CDR2: SGHNT and YENEEA. Trimming removed 1 base at V and 3 bases at J, with 14 bases between. CDR3 protein: CASSLGHHTSTDTQYF. CDR3 nucleotides: TGTGCCAGCAGCTTAGGGCACCACACCAGTACAGATACGCAGTATTTT.

V gene TRBV30 combines with J gene TRBJ2-5; tentative D call: TRBD2 (6 bases). Trimming stripped 0 bases from V and 7 bases from J, with 9 bases between. The germline V gene encodes CDR1 GTSNPN and CDR2 SVGIG (reference sequence). The CDR3 covers 12 residues. The CDR3 reads CAWSVQEGTQYF. The CDR3 DNA sequence: TGTGCCTGGAGTGTACAGGAGGGGACCCAGTACTTC. The full variable domain, completed using reference TRBV30 and TRBJ2-5, is SQTIHQWPATLVQPVGSPLSLECTVEGTSNPNLYWYRQAAGRGLQLLFYSVGIGQISSEVPQNLSASRPQDRQFILSSKKLLLSDSGFYLCAWSVQEGTQYFGPGTRLLVL.

The V and J genes are TRBV4-1 and TRBJ2-4, with a weak D call TRBD2 (7 bases). The V gene lost 4 bases and the J gene lost 3 bases, with 19 bases spanning the gap. The CDR3 is 17 amino acids. Looked up from germline, CDR1 is MGHRA and CDR2 is YSYEKL. CDR3 coding DNA: TGCGCCAGCAGCCGGTCCGGGGGGCGCGGAGACAAAAACATTCAGTACTTC. Translated: CASSRSGGRGDKNIQYF.

V usage is TRBV9 and J usage is TRBJ2-7; D unresolved. The V gene lost 5 bases and the J gene lost 3 bases, with 15 bases spanning the gap. The germline V gene encodes CDR1 SGDLS and CDR2 YYNGEE. The CDR3 length is 14 residues. CDR3 in amino acids: CASSEEAGIYEQYF. The CDR3 DNA reads as TGTGCCAGCAGTGAAGAGGCAGGTATCTACGAGCAGTACTTC.

This clone turned up a few times. J is TRBJ1-4 and V is TRBV6-4; 11 bases are a match to TRBD1. V dropped 5 bases and J dropped 0; count of bases not matched to a gene: 5. The V gene's germline CDR1 is MRHNA and CDR2 SNTAGT. The CDR3 spans 17 residues. Here the CDR3 reads CASSYPGQGATNEKLFF. The CDR3 DNA follows: TGTGCCAGCAGTTACCCGGGACAGGGGGCAACTAATGAAAAACTGTTTTTT.

This chain uses TRBV19 with TRBJ1-5; the match to TRBD1 covers 10 bases. V was clipped by 4 bases and J by 1 base; unmatched bases: 16. CDR1 LNHDA and CDR2 SQIVND come from the germline V gene (reference sequence). The length of the CDR3 is 20 residues. The CDR3, as DNA: TGTGCCAGTAGTACCCTCCGGGACAGGGGACTTAGGGGAAGCAATCAGCCCCAGCATTTT. It specifies CASSTLRDRGLRGSNQPQHF.

There are a few counts of this clone. V and J are TRBV4-1 and TRBJ2-3; D not certain. The V gene's germline CDR1 is MGHRA and CDR2 YSYEKL. The CDR3 has 17 amino acids. The V gene lost 0 bases and the J gene lost 2 bases, with 15 bases spanning the gap. In DNA form, the CDR3 reads TGCGCCAGCAGCCAAGATCAAGAAGTCACGATCACAGATACGCAGTATTTT. Amino acid sequence: CASSQDQEVTITDTQYF.

V usage is TRBV11-3 and J usage is TRBJ1-4; D is perhaps TRBD1 (5 bases). Germline CDR1 and CDR2: SGHNT and YENEEA. The CDR3 loop spans 15 amino acids. The V and J ends lost 5 bases and 0 bases respectively, with 10 bases between them. The CDR3 protein is CASSRTGATNEKLFF. The CDR3 coding sequence is TGTGCCAGCAGCCGAACAGGTGCAACTAATGAAAAACTGTTTTTT.

This clone was seen a handful of times. The chain employs TRBV6-8 and TRBJ1-2; D is unclear. Germline V CDR1 and CDR2: MNHGY, SAAAGT. The CDR3 is 13 amino acids. Trimming took 4 bases from V and 4 from J, leaving 10 bases between them. CDR3 protein: CASSLARTYGYTF. In DNA form, the CDR3 reads TGTGCCAGCAGTTTGGCCCGTACCTATGGCTACACCTTC.

The rearrangement joins TRBV30 to TRBJ1-1, with D possibly TRBD1 on 5 matching bases. The CDR3 covers 13 residues. The V gene lost 2 bases and the J gene lost 5 bases, with 12 bases spanning the gap. Germline loops: CDR1 GTSNPN, CDR2 SVGIG (reference sequence). The CDR3: CAWSSQGGTEAFF. The CDR3 DNA sequence: TGTGCCTGGAGTAGCCAGGGTGGGACTGAAGCTTTCTTT. The full variable domain, rest sourced from reference TRBV30 and TRBJ1-1, is SQTIHQWPATLVQPVGSPLSLECTVEGTSNPNLYWYRQAAGRGLQLLFYSVGIGQISSEVPQNLSASRPQDRQFILSSKKLLLSDSGFYLCAWSSQGGTEAFFGQGTRLTVV.

This clone was counted a few times. The chain combines TRBV7-7 with TRBJ2-1; 7 positions match TRBD2. The J segment lost 7 bases and the V segment lost 5 bases, leaving 14 bases of the junction unmatched. This CDR3 comprises 16 residues. From germline, CDR1 is SSHAT and CDR2 FNYEAQ (reference sequence). The CDR3 nucleotides read TGTGCCAGCAGCGAGTGGAGCCGGGGGGACGGGAATGAGCAGTTCTTC. Its translation: CASSEWSRGDGNEQFF. The full variable domain, completed using reference TRBV7-7 and TRBJ2-1, is GAGVSQSPRYKVTKRGQDVTLRCDPISSHATLYWYQQALGQGPEFLTYFNYEAQPDKSGLPSDRFSAERPEGSISTLTIQRTEQRDSAMYRCASSEWSRGDGNEQFFGPGTRLTVL.

In its sample, this clone was seen a few times. The chain uses TRBV14 and TRBJ1-4; possibly TRBD1 for D (5 bases). V lost 2 bases to trimming and J lost 7 bases, with 11 bases between them. Per the germline V gene, CDR1 is SGHDN and CDR2 is FVKESK. This CDR3 spans 14 amino acids. This CDR3 is CASSQQGTAEKLFF. The CDR3 nucleotides read TGTGCCAGCAGCCAACAGGGTACGGCTGAAAAACTGTTTTTT.

In its sample, this clone is medium-sized. V and J are TRBV11-3 and TRBJ2-1; D not certain. CDR1 and CDR2 from the germline V gene are SGHNT and YENEEA. CDR3 length: 14 residues. V was pared by 5 bases and J by 6 bases, with 14 bases between. CDR3 nucleotides: TGTGCCAGCAGCCCCGAGGTAGGCGTCAATGAGCAGTTCTTC. Translating it yields CASSPEVGVNEQFF. The full variable domain, rest sourced from reference TRBV11-3 and TRBJ2-1, is EAGVVQSPRYKIIEKKQPVAFWCNPISGHNTLYWYLQNLGQGPELLIRYENEEAVDDSQLPKDRFSAERLKGVDSTLKIQPAELGDSAVYLCASSPEVGVNEQFFGPGTRLTVL.

V gene TRBV28 combines with J gene TRBJ1-3, with D maybe TRBD1 (5 bases). Trimming pared 3 bases from V and 3 bases from J, leaving 12 bases between. Germline values: CDR1 MDHEN, CDR2 SYDVKM. The CDR3 covers 15 residues. CDR3 bases: TGTGCCAGCAGTTTGGGGGGGACCCGTGGAAACACCATATATTTT. The encoded protein is CASSLGGTRGNTIYF.

A few counts support this clone. The chain employs TRBV4-1 and TRBJ1-5, with D possibly TRBD1 on 5 matching bases. CDR3 length: 15 amino acids. Germline V gene sequence: CDR1 MGHRA, CDR2 YSYEKL. Trimming took off 0 bases at V and 5 bases at J, with 11 bases between the two ends. This CDR3 reads CASSQDNRGDQPQHF. CDR3 nucleotides: TGCGCCAGCAGCCAAGATAATCGGGGCGATCAGCCCCAGCATTTT.

This clone ranks as large. The chain carries TRBV6-8 and TRBJ1-1, with a tentative D call TRBD1 (6 bases). This CDR3 is built from 13 residues. The ends were cut back, 10 bases at V and 5 bases at J, with 17 bases in the middle. The V gene's germline CDR1 is MNHGY and CDR2 SAAAGT. The CDR3 region has the DNA TGTGCCATACTACAGGGTCCGTTTACTGAAGCTTTCTTT. As protein: CAILQGPFTEAFF.

This chain links TRBV5-1 with TRBJ2-7, with TRBD1 as a possible D gene (5 bases). V was cut by 0 bases and J by 5 bases, with 12 bases left in between. The CDR3 spans 14 residues. From germline, CDR1 is SGHRS and CDR2 YFSETQ. The CDR3 sequence is CASSLVGRADEQYF. CDR3 bases: TGCGCCAGCAGCTTGGTCGGCAGGGCGGACGAGCAGTACTTC.

This clone was observed a few times. The chain recombines TRBV28 with TRBJ2-7; D perhaps matches TRBD2 (7 bases). The CDR3 runs to 14 residues. Between the trimmed V and J ends, which lost 7 bases and 5 bases, there was a span of 18 bases. Germline V gene sequence: CDR1 MDHEN, CDR2 SYDVKM. The CDR3 coding sequence is TGTGCCAGCACTCGTGGGGGGGGCGGCCACGAGCAGTACTTC. Translating gives CASTRGGGGHEQYF.

This clone qualifies as medium-sized (0.01 to 0.1%). V usage is TRBV9 and J usage is TRBJ2-5; perhaps D is TRBD1 or TRBD2 (5 bases each). There are 14 residues in the CDR3. Trimming left V 4 bases short and J 0 bases short, with 10 bases between. Germline loops: CDR1 SGDLS, CDR2 YYNGEE. The CDR3 reads CASSFWGNQETQYF. CDR3 nucleotide sequence: TGTGCCAGCAGCTTTTGGGGGAACCAAGAGACCCAGTACTTC.

This clone was seen a few times. The chain couples TRBV11-3 to TRBJ2-3; D gene ambiguous. The germline gives CDR1 SGHNT, CDR2 YENEEA. The CDR3 has 14 residues. Trimming took off 3 bases at V and 0 bases at J, with 7 bases between the two ends. CDR3 sequence (DNA): TGTGCCAGCAGCTTGTTTCGGAGCACAGATACGCAGTATTTT. This codes for CASSLFRSTDTQYF.

This clone was seen only a few times. The gene calls are TRBV11-3 and TRBJ1-1; no definite D call. Germline lookup yields CDR1 SGHNT and CDR2 YENEEA. This CDR3 has 15 amino acids. V lost 5 bases, J lost 1 base, and 14 bases lay in between. The CDR3 spells CASSLAAAGNTEAFF. CDR3 nucleotide sequence: TGTGCCAGCAGCCTGGCCGCGGCAGGGAACACTGAAGCTTTCTTT.

This clone was found a few times. The chain recombines TRBV15 with TRBJ1-3; D unresolved. Trimming pared 2 bases from V and 0 bases from J, leaving 8 bases between. The CDR3 is made up of 15 amino acids. CDR1 and CDR2 (germline): LNHNV, YYDKDF (reference sequence). The CDR3 DNA is TGTGCCACCAGCAGACCAAGGAGCTCTGGAAACACCATATATTTT. Amino acids: CATSRPRSSGNTIYF. Based on the CDR3 plus reference TRBV15 and TRBJ1-3, the full variable domain is DAMVIQNPRYQVTQFGKPVTLSCSQTLNHNVMYWYQQKSSQAPKLLFHYYDKDFNNEADTPDNFQSRRPNTSFCFLDIRSPGLGDTAMYLCATSRPRSSGNTIYFGEGSWLTVV.

This clone is labeled large (0.1 to 1%). The chain combines TRBV9 with TRBJ1-5; D ambiguous. This CDR3 is 15 amino acids long. In germline, CDR1 is SGDLS, CDR2 YYNGEE. The V end was cut by 5 bases, the J end by 1 base, with 13 bases between. This CDR3 is CASSEIGRSNQPQHF. As DNA, the CDR3 is TGTGCCAGCAGTGAAATTGGGCGGAGCAATCAGCCCCAGCATTTT.

V and J are TRBV29-1 and TRBJ1-1; D is undetermined. Trimming removed 7 bases at V and 1 base at J, with 13 bases between. Germline values: CDR1 SQVTM, CDR2 ANQGSEA. There are 13 residues in the CDR3. Written as DNA, the CDR3 is TGCAGCGCCCGGCCCTCGGGGAACACTGAAGCTTTCTTT. Its protein is CSARPSGNTEAFF.

The J gene is TRBJ2-3, the V gene TRBV18; the D call may be TRBD1 or TRBD2 (5 bases each). V lost 2 bases, J lost 5 bases, and 17 bases lay in between. The CDR3 runs 16 residues. Germline CDR1 reads KGHSH; CDR2 reads LQKENI. The CDR3 protein is CASSPGTPDRRDTQYF. The CDR3 DNA sequence: TGTGCCAGCTCACCAGGGACCCCCGATCGGAGAGATACGCAGTATTTT.

The chain uses TRBV25-1 and TRBJ1-1; 7 bases are a match to TRBD1. Trimming took 3 bases from V and 1 from J; bases not matched to a gene: 11. The CDR3 sequence is 17 residues long. Germline V CDR1 and CDR2: MGHDK, SYGVNS. Here the CDR3 reads CASSDLPNRGPNTEAFF. CDR3 nucleotides: TGTGCCAGCAGTGATCTTCCGAACAGGGGACCGAACACTGAAGCTTTCTTT.

J is TRBJ1-3 and V is TRBV11-3; 9 bases fit TRBD1. There are 14 residues in the CDR3. Germline-derived CDR1 and CDR2 are SGHNT and YENEEA. Trimming took 5 bases from V and 4 from J; bases not matched to a gene: 3. The DNA for the CDR3 is TGTGCCAGCAGCCTACAGGGGGCCGGAAACACCATATATTTT. It specifies CASSLQGAGNTIYF.

V and J are TRBV5-1 and TRBJ2-3; D is tentatively TRBD1 or TRBD2 (5 bases each). The CDR3 contains 16 residues. Germline-derived CDR1 and CDR2 are SGHRS and YFSETQ. V was cut by 2 bases and J by 4 bases, with 17 bases left in between. CDR3 bases: TGCGCCAGCAGCTTCGGCCCAGGGACCGAATCAGATACGCAGTATTTT. Its protein product is CASSFGPGTESDTQYF.

The chain combines TRBV6-8 with TRBJ2-1, with 10 bases aligning to TRBD2. The germline V gene has CDR1 MNHGY and CDR2 SAAAGT. The CDR3 runs 15 residues. Trimming took 5 bases from V and 5 from J; bases not matched to a gene: 6. The CDR3 nucleotides are TGTGCCAGCAGTACTTTAGCGGGGGGAGACAATGAGCAGTTCTTC. Its translation is CASSTLAGGDNEQFF.

This clone was detected only a few times. V and J are TRBV6-8 and TRBJ1-1, with a tentative D call TRBD1 (6 bases). Germline lookup yields CDR1 MNHGY and CDR2 SAAAGT. The V gene lost 6 bases and the J gene lost 9 bases, with 17 bases spanning the gap. The CDR3 sequence is 13 residues long. This CDR3 reads CASRTSTGSKAFF. CDR3 in DNA: TGTGCCAGCAGAACGTCGACAGGCTCGAAAGCTTTCTTT.